These 21 T cell receptor beta chains were all obtained from the same sample, sequenced in a study of CD8 T cells in Susac syndrome. Random hexamers were used to reverse transcribe the RNA input (about 0.5 to 1 ug). TCRdb reprocessed the immunoSEQ multiplex PCR reads with MiXCR, giving one entry per CDR3 protein. Of about 400,000 distinct CDR3 sequences listed, 75% to 90% are singletons. Input material: CD8+ T cells from PBMCs. The receptors were gathered from a human donor with multiple sclerosis.

V is TRBV10-3 and J is TRBJ2-7; 8 bases align to TRBD1. J gave up 3 bases and V 6 bases, and 7 bases lay outside the gene matches. In germline, CDR1 is ENHRY, CDR2 SYGVKD. CDR3 length: 14 residues. Here the CDR3 DNA reads TGTGCCATCAGCCCGGGACAGGTAGACTACGAGCAGTACTTC. This encodes CAISPGQVDYEQYF.

The genes are TRBV20-1 and TRBJ2-7; a weak D match, TRBD1 (5 bases). The CDR3 loop spans 13 amino acids. The V gene lost 4 bases and the J gene lost 1 base, with 11 bases spanning the gap. The germline gives CDR1 DFQATT, CDR2 SNEGSKA (reference sequence). The CDR3 nucleotides read TGCAGTGCTACAGCGCGGACATCCTACGAGCAGTACTTC. The encoded protein is CSATARTSYEQYF.

Here the CDR3 DNA reads TGTGCCAGCAGCCCTCCCGTCGGGGCGAATCAGGGGCAGTACTTC. This gives the protein CASSPPVGANQGQYF. The chain recombines TRBV7-9 with TRBJ2-7; either TRBD1 or TRBD2 may fit D (5 bases each). CDR1 and CDR2 (germline): SEHNR, FQNEAQ (reference sequence). This CDR3 is built from 15 residues. Between the trimmed V and J ends, which lost 5 bases and 9 bases, there was a span of 23 bases.

This chain uses TRBV27 with TRBJ2-4, with TRBD2 as a possible D gene (6 bases). Germline assignment: CDR1 MNHEY and CDR2 SMNVEV (reference sequence). V was clipped by 8 bases and J by 5 bases, with 16 bases between them. The CDR3 has 14 amino acids. The DNA for the CDR3 is TGTGCCAGCCGTCGGGGGTCGGAGGAAAACATTCAGTACTTC. Translation gives CASRRGSEENIQYF.

This clonotype came up once. The chain combines TRBV4-1 with TRBJ2-2, with D tentatively TRBD1 (6 bases). The CDR3 runs to 14 residues. The germline V gene has CDR1 MGHRA and CDR2 YSYEKL. Trimming left V 1 base short and J 5 bases short, with 8 bases between. For the CDR3, the DNA is TGCGCCAGCAGCCAAGCTAGGGGGACCGGGGAGCTGTTTTTT. Translated: CASSQARGTGELFF.

This clonotype showed up just a few times. This chain connects TRBV6-1 to TRBJ2-5; 7 bases line up with TRBD1. V dropped 3 bases and J dropped 1; count of bases not matched to a gene: 5. Per germline, CDR1 MNHNS and CDR2 SASEGT. The CDR3 runs 15 residues. The CDR3 DNA reads as TGTGCCAGCAGTGAGTCGGCAGGGGGCCAAGAGACCCAGTACTTC. Translating it yields CASSESAGGQETQYF.

The chain combines TRBV6-2 or TRBV6-3 with TRBJ1-6, with unresolved D. V lost 6 bases to trimming and J lost 0 bases, with 12 bases between them. The CDR3 sequence is 16 residues long. Germline loops: CDR1 MNHEY, CDR2 SVGEGT. DNA for the CDR3: TGTGCCAGCAGGGGAGTGAGGAGCTCCTATAATTCACCCCTCCACTTT. It yields the protein CASRGVRSSYNSPLHF.

This chain joins TRBV12-3 or TRBV12-4 and TRBJ2-1; D gene unclear. This CDR3 is built from 11 residues. V gave up 3 bases and J gave up 7 bases, with 4 bases separating them. The CDR3 spells CASSFVNEQFF. The DNA of the CDR3 is TGTGCCAGCAGTTTTGTGAATGAGCAGTTCTTC.

This clonotype was detected only a few times. The V call is TRBV6-5, the J call TRBJ1-1; maybe TRBD1 (6 bases). The CDR3 has 13 residues. With 4 bases removed from V and 1 base from J, the gap between germline ends came to 7 bases. In germline, CDR1 is MNHEY, CDR2 SVGAGI. The DNA for the CDR3 is TGTGCCAGCAGTTCAGGGGCGAACACTGAAGCTTTCTTT. Protein sequence: CASSSGANTEAFF.

This chain links TRBV7-6 with TRBJ1-5; D is possibly TRBD1 (6 bases). The CDR3 extends over 15 amino acids. V lost 1 base and J 4 bases, leaving 11 bases between the germline ends. The V gene's germline CDR1 is SGHVS and CDR2 FNYEAQ. In nucleotides, the CDR3 is TGTGCCAGCAGCTTAGTTGCAGGGGAAAATCAGCCCCAGCATTTT. Encoded protein: CASSLVAGENQPQHF.

J is TRBJ2-1 and V is TRBV6-5; 11 bases are shared with TRBD2. The CDR3 has 14 residues. Germline assignment: CDR1 MNHEY and CDR2 SVGAGI. The junction had 6 bases not matched to a gene; V was cut back by 7 bases and J by 7 bases. The CDR3 DNA reads as TGTGCCAGCAAGCTTAGCGGGGGGGGGAATGAGCAGTTCTTC. Translated, it gives CASKLSGGGNEQFF.

This sequence joins TRBV10-2 and TRBJ2-7; either TRBD1 or TRBD2 may supply D (6 bases each). V shed 6 bases and J shed 7 bases, with 22 bases lying between them. The CDR3 sequence is 15 residues long. Germline CDR1 reads WSHSY; CDR2 reads SAAADI. The CDR3, as DNA: TGCGCCAGCAGATCGAGACTAGGGGGGAGTAGGGAGCAGTACTTC. Translating it yields CASRSRLGGSREQYF.

The V and J genes are TRBV28 and TRBJ1-1, with no clear D. V was shortened by 1 base and J by 1 base, with 4 bases between the two germline ends. CDR1 MDHEN and CDR2 SYDVKM come from the germline V gene. The CDR3 length is 13 residues. This CDR3 is CASSLSWNTEAFF. The DNA of the CDR3 is TGTGCCAGCAGTTTATCGTGGAACACTGAAGCTTTCTTT.

Concerning this clonotype: Its ends do not fully match the called genes, so a read error is possible. The chain recombines TRBV30 with TRBJ2-7, with a possible D match to TRBD2 (5 bases). Germline assignment: CDR1 GTSNPN and CDR2 SVGIG (reference sequence). This CDR3 spans 13 amino acids. Here the CDR3 reads CAWSVSDDYGQYF. The CDR3 DNA is TGTGCCTGGAGTGTCAGTGATGACTACGGGCAGTACTTC.

This clonotype was recorded a few times. V gene TRBV27 combines with J gene TRBJ2-2, with D possibly being TRBD2 (6 bases). CDR3 length: 12 amino acids. The germline V gene encodes CDR1 MNHEY and CDR2 SMNVEV (reference sequence). Trimming took 6 bases from V and 4 from J, leaving 6 bases between them. The CDR3: CASREGTGELFF. The CDR3 coding sequence is TGTGCCAGCAGGGAGGGCACCGGGGAGCTGTTTTTT.

This clonotype has just a few counts. The rearrangement links TRBV29-1 to TRBJ2-7; no definite D call. This CDR3 region has 12 residues. V was pared by 0 bases and J by 5 bases, with 8 bases between. Per the germline V gene, CDR1 is SQVTM and CDR2 is ANQGSEA. CDR3 nucleotides: TGCAGCGTTGAAGATATTGGGAACGAGCAGTACTTC. The encoded protein is CSVEDIGNEQYF.

The chain carries TRBV27 and TRBJ2-3; TRBD2 agrees at 8 bases. CDR3 size: 16 residues. After removal of 2 bases from V and 0 bases from J, the junction contained 4 bases not matched to a gene. The germline gives CDR1 MNHEY, CDR2 SMNVEV (reference sequence). The chain's CDR3 is CASSLNSGASTDTQYF. CDR3 in DNA: TGTGCCAGCAGTTTAAATAGCGGGGCTAGCACAGATACGCAGTATTTT.

The chain joins TRBV12-3 or TRBV12-4 to TRBJ2-3; 10 nucleotides line up with TRBD2. Losses at the gene ends were 2 bases for V and 2 bases for J; bases not matched to a gene: 7. The CDR3 is made up of 17 amino acids. CDR3 bases: TGTGCCAGCAGTTTACCTCCACTAGCGGGGCTCACAGATACGCAGTATTTT. Protein sequence: CASSLPPLAGLTDTQYF.

The rearrangement uses TRBV5-1 and TRBJ2-1; D tentatively reads TRBD1 or TRBD2 (5 bases each). V gave up 5 bases and J gave up 10 bases, with 19 bases separating them. Germline V lookup: CDR1 SGHRS, CDR2 YFSETQ. This CDR3 region has 14 residues. CDR3 region: CASSIPTGQLEQFF. CDR3 DNA sequence: TGCGCCAGCAGTATCCCGACGGGGCAACTCGAGCAGTTCTTC.

The rearrangement uses TRBV7-3 and TRBJ1-1, with a tentative D call TRBD1 (6 bases). Germline CDR1 and CDR2: SGHTA and FQGTGA. This CDR3 region has 15 residues. Trimming removed 5 bases from V and 1 base from J, with 14 bases in between. CDR3 sequence (DNA): TGTGCCAGCAGCCCAATGGGGGGCGGGAACACTGAAGCTTTCTTT. Amino acids: CASSPMGGGNTEAFF.

This sequence joins TRBV27 and TRBJ2-6; D is unresolved. The CDR3 length is 16 residues. In germline, CDR1 is MNHEY, CDR2 SMNVEV (reference sequence). V lost 6 bases and J lost 4, with 16 bases in between. The CDR3, as DNA: TGTGCCAGCAGCTTCTCTCTCCGAGAAGGGGCCAACGTCCTGACTTTC. It translates to CASSFSLREGANVLTF. The full variable domain, its missing parts supplied by reference TRBV27 and TRBJ2-6, is EAQVTQNPRYLITVTGKKLTVTCSQNMNHEYMSWYRQDPGLGLRQIYYSMNVEVTDKGDVPEGYKVSRKEKRNFPLILESPSPNQTSLYFCASSFSLREGANVLTFGAGSRLTVL.